Below are 22 T cell receptor beta chains sequenced from a single sample in a study of blood T cell repertoires in COVID-19. Data came from immunoSEQ multiplex PCR; TCRdb stores just in-frame clones and leaves some out. Altogether some 250,000 clones are present, 85% to 90% being singletons, with the ten largest covering about 12%. Material: peripheral blood. These receptors were obtained from a woman aged 25-40 years with COVID-19, enrolled during active disease.

The chain uses TRBV7-5 and TRBJ2-1; the table gives TRBD2 as D, unverified against the DNA. TRBV7-5 is tagged as a pseudogene. The CDR3 runs to 18 residues. The CDR3 here is CVRSLRDFGGSSYNEQFF. The CDR3 coding sequence is TGTGTCAGAAGCTTAAGGGACTTCGGGGGGAGCTCCTACAATGAGCAGTTCTTC.

The J gene is TRBJ2-2, the V gene TRBV5-1; D not certain. Deletions cut 4 bases from V and 4 bases from J, with 11 bases between. This CDR3 contains 14 residues. Germline CDR1 is SGHRS and CDR2 is YFSETQ. CDR3 nucleotides: TGCGCCAGCAGCCAGAAATCGATCACCGGGGAGCTGTTTTTT. Amino acids: CASSQKSITGELFF. Supplemented by reference TRBV5-1 and TRBJ2-2, the full variable domain reads KAGVTQTPRYLIKTRGQQVTLSCSPISGHRSVSWYQQTPGQGLQFLFEYFSETQRNKGNFPGRFSGRQFSNSRSEMNVSTLELGDSALYLCASSQKSITGELFFGEGSRLTVL.

This clone has more than one count but fewer than ten. The identical CDR3 is also encoded by other nucleotide sequences in the sample. The chain recombines TRBV7-9 with TRBJ1-5, with D perhaps matching TRBD1 (6 bases). The V and J ends lost 1 base and 2 bases respectively, with 6 bases between them. Germline V CDR1 and CDR2: SEHNR, FQNEAQ (reference sequence). This CDR3 comprises 14 residues. The CDR3 region has the DNA TGTGCCAGCAGCTTAGGGACAGGCAATCAGCCCCAGCATTTT. Amino acid sequence: CASSLGTGNQPQHF.

This clone turned up a few times. The chain carries TRBV3-1 (or the pseudogene TRBV3-2) and TRBJ2-2, with TRBD1 matching over 8 bases. J gave up 7 bases and V 7 bases, and 8 bases lay outside the gene matches. The CDR3 loop spans 14 amino acids. CDR1 LGHDT and CDR2 YNNKEL come from the germline V gene (reference sequence). CDR3 in DNA: TGTGCCAGCACTTGGACAGGGCTTGGCGGGGAGCTGTTTTTT. It translates to CASTWTGLGGELFF.

The CDR3 nucleotides are TGTGCCAGCAGCCCCTTGGGAGGGAACACTGAAGCTTTCTTT. Amino acids: CASSPLGGNTEAFF. J is TRBJ1-1 and V is TRBV7-2, with no clear D. V lost 5 bases and J 1 base, leaving 11 bases between the germline ends. This CDR3 contains 14 residues. In germline, CDR1 is SGHTA, CDR2 FQGNSA. The entire variable domain, with the rest obtained from reference TRBV7-2 and TRBJ1-1, is as follows: GAGVSQSPSNKVTEKGKDVELRCDPISGHTALYWYRQSLGQGLEFLIYFQGNSAPDKSGLPSDRFSAERTGGSVSTLTIQRTQQEDSAVYLCASSPLGGNTEAFFGQGTRLTVV.

This clone was detected only once. The chain joins TRBV7-9 to TRBJ2-5, with 9 bases fitting TRBD1. From germline, CDR1 is SEHNR and CDR2 FQNEAQ (reference sequence). Trimming cost V 5 bases and J 0 bases; bases outside gene matches: 10. There are 17 residues in the CDR3. The CDR3 nucleotides read TGTGCCAGCAGCCAGCAGGGACAGGGTTTCCACCAAGAGACCCAGTACTTC. It is translated as CASSQQGQGFHQETQYF.

This chain uses TRBV7-2 with TRBJ1-1; D is uncertain. Germline V lookup: CDR1 SGHTA, CDR2 FQGNSA. The V end was cut by 3 bases, the J end by 1 base, with 9 bases between. The CDR3 consists of 14 residues. The CDR3, as DNA: TGTGCCAGCAGCTTGTCCGAGGGGAACACTGAAGCTTTCTTT. It encodes CASSLSEGNTEAFF.

The chain uses TRBV5-1 and TRBJ1-1; D might be TRBD1 (6 bases). CDR3 length equals 14 residues. V gave up 4 bases and J gave up 0 bases, with 10 bases separating them. The germline CDR1 and CDR2 sequences are SGHRS and YFSETQ. CDR3 nucleotide sequence: TGCGCCAGCAGCATTGGACAGCTGAACACTGAAGCTTTCTTT. Amino acid sequence: CASSIGQLNTEAFF.

The chain joins TRBV6-5 to TRBJ1-5; TRBD1 aligns across 7 bases. Trimming cost V 7 bases and J 5 bases; bases outside gene matches: 11. CDR1 is MNHEY and CDR2 is SVGAGI in the germline V gene. CDR3 length equals 15 residues. CDR3 protein: CASTRDSQYYQPQHF. CDR3 coding DNA: TGTGCCAGCACCCGGGACAGTCAATACTATCAGCCCCAGCATTTT.

This chain connects TRBV4-1 to TRBJ1-2, with TRBD1 as a possible D gene (5 bases). The CDR3 runs 20 residues. Per germline, CDR1 MGHRA and CDR2 YSYEKL. Between the trimmed V and J ends, which lost 0 bases and 2 bases, there was a span of 25 bases. CDR3 region: CASSQDPLGGPGRRNYGYTF. The CDR3 DNA reads as TGCGCCAGCAGCCAAGACCCACTGGGGGGACCGGGACGTCGAAACTATGGCTACACCTTC.

This clone appeared a few times. The V and J genes are TRBV11-2 and TRBJ1-2, with TRBD1 matching 7 bases. In germline, CDR1 is SGHAT, CDR2 FQNNGV. CDR3 length equals 13 residues. The V segment lost 5 bases and the J segment 6 bases; nucleotides outside the gene matches: 6. CDR3 in amino acids: CASSARGADGYTF. In nucleotides, the CDR3 is TGTGCCAGCAGCGCCAGGGGGGCCGATGGCTACACCTTC.

This clone was detected once. V gene TRBV4-1 combines with J gene TRBJ1-1, with 11 bases identical to TRBD1. V dropped 3 bases and J dropped 5; count of bases not matched to a gene: 11. The CDR3 loop spans 17 amino acids. In germline, CDR1 is MGHRA, CDR2 YSYEKL. The CDR3 here is CASSQGPDRGRPTEAFF. In nucleotides, the CDR3 is TGCGCCAGCAGCCAGGGGCCGGACAGGGGGCGACCGACTGAAGCTTTCTTT.

The rearrangement uses TRBV18 and TRBJ2-7; the D is unclear. Germline CDR1 KGHSH, CDR2 LQKENI. Trimming removed 3 bases at V and 1 base at J, with 13 bases between. The CDR3 runs 15 residues. CDR3 residues: CASSPVMSFSYEQYF. The DNA of the CDR3 is TGTGCCAGCTCACCCGTAATGTCCTTTTCCTACGAGCAGTACTTC.

V usage is TRBV21-1 and J usage is TRBJ1-1; the table names TRBD1, a call not compared with the DNA. TRBV21-1 is a pseudogene locus. The CDR3 extends over 15 amino acids. CDR3 DNA: TGTGCCAGCAGCGCCCACAGGGGGCGCGATTGCGAAGCTTTCTTT. The encoded protein is CASSAHRGRDCEAFF.

The CDR3 DNA sequence: TGTGCCAGCAGTGTGGTAAGGGGGCGCATGCCCCTCAATGAGCAGTTCTTC. Protein: CASSVVRGRMPLNEQFF. This chain joins TRBV2 and TRBJ2-1; 7 bases fit TRBD1. The trim removed 4 bases at V and 6 bases at J, leaving 15 bases unmatched. The CDR3 runs 17 residues. CDR1 and CDR2 from the germline V gene are SNHLY and FYNNEI.

Only a few counts were recorded for this clone. The genes are TRBV6-5 and TRBJ1-5; the D gene is possibly TRBD1 (6 bases). The V end lost 6 bases, the J end lost 0 bases, and 12 bases lay between the germline ends. The CDR3 extends over 15 amino acids. The germline gives CDR1 MNHEY, CDR2 SVGAGI. CDR3 bases: TGTGCCAGCAGAAGGGGGAAGTATAGCAATCAGCCCCAGCATTTT. This sequence encodes CASRRGKYSNQPQHF.

The CDR3 reads CASSLGDTQYF. The DNA for the CDR3 is TGTGCCAGCAGCCTCGGGGATACGCAGTATTTT. This chain joins TRBV14 and TRBJ2-3, with D uncertain. V was clipped by 4 bases and J by 6 bases, with 5 bases between them. In germline, CDR1 is SGHDN, CDR2 FVKESK. CDR3 size: 11 residues. Full variable domain (rest looked up from reference TRBV14 and TRBJ2-3): EAGVTQFPSHSVIEKGQTVTLRCDPISGHDNLYWYRRVMGKEIKFLLHFVKESKQDESGMPNNRFLAERTGGTYSTLKVQPAELEDSGVYFCASSLGDTQYFGPGTRLTVL.

A word on this clone: An end of the junction does not agree with germline; a read error may underlie this. V gene TRBV4-1 combines with J gene TRBJ2-5; TRBD2 is a possible D gene (6 bases). The CDR3 runs 14 residues. The germline gives CDR1 MGHRA, CDR2 YSYEKL. The CDR3 nucleotides are TGCGCCAGCAGCCAAGTAGGGACGGGGGTTGAAGTGAACTTC. It codes for CASSQVGTGVEVNF.

The CDR3 region has the DNA TGCGCCAGCAGGGGGGCTGACACTGAAGCTTTCTTT. Its protein product is CASRGADTEAFF. This chain links TRBV5-1 with TRBJ1-1, with a tentative D call TRBD1 (6 bases). V shed 5 bases and J shed 3 bases, with 8 bases lying between them. The CDR3 runs 12 residues. Per germline, CDR1 SGHRS and CDR2 YFSETQ.

The gene calls are TRBV6-5 and TRBJ2-2, with TRBD1 identical over 10 bases. Looked up from germline, CDR1 is MNHEY and CDR2 is SVGAGI. This CDR3 spans 13 amino acids. The V gene end was trimmed by 6 bases and the J gene end by 7 bases; junction bases not matched to a gene: 2. The CDR3 DNA is TGTGCCAGCAGCGGGACAGGGGTCGGGGAGCTGTTTTTT. This encodes CASSGTGVGELFF.

This clone was recorded only once. This rearrangement joins TRBV4-2 to TRBJ2-7, with 8 positions matching TRBD2. The CDR3 runs to 17 residues. Germline V gene lookup returns CDR1 LGHNA and CDR2 YNFKEQ. V dropped 0 bases and J dropped 2; count of bases not matched to a gene: 9. The CDR3 DNA sequence: TGTGCCAGCAGCCAAGATCTTGCTAGCGGGTCCCCCTACGAGCAGTACTTC. As protein: CASSQDLASGSPYEQYF.

V is TRBV3-1 (or the pseudogene TRBV3-2) and J is TRBJ1-2; TRBD1 agrees at 9 bases. The CDR3 has 16 residues. Germline CDR1 and CDR2: LGHDT and YNNKEL (reference sequence). Trimming at V came to 1 base and at J to 8 bases, leaving 11 bases not matched to a gene. CDR3 DNA: TGTGCCAGCAGCCAAGTCAACAGGGGGCGTTCTCAAGGCTACACCTTC. Translation: CASSQVNRGRSQGYTF.